This T cell receptor beta chain is drawn from a study of blood T cell repertoires in COVID-19. Study as a whole: The United States, Italy and Spain supplied acute and convalescent COVID-19 samples. From T cells, B-cell-depleted T cells, or PBMCs came the material, which was cDNA or gDNA.

The CDR3 has 13 residues. V was clipped by 3 bases and J by 3 bases, with 6 bases between them. Looked up from germline, CDR1 is SGHRS and CDR2 is YFSETQ. Original processing methods: Nucleated cell number was recorded as an estimate derived from reference gene primer amplification. Profiled with immunoSEQ multiplex PCR; TCRdb holds only in-frame clones, not every one. That table is the source of V, J and clone size, and D and trimming were worked out from the DNA. The sample contains under 300,000 clones, 85% to 90% of which appear only once. This clone has only one observation. The TCR originated in a woman aged 35 to 49 with acute or convalescent COVID-19. The sequenced sample was peripheral blood. The V call is TRBV5-1, the J call TRBJ1-4; D is perhaps TRBD1 (6 bases). The CDR3: CASSWTANEKLFF. The CDR3 DNA sequence: TGCGCCAGCAGCTGGACAGCTAATGAAAAACTGTTTTTT.